This entry lists 5 T cell receptor beta chains sequenced from one sample in a study of T cell repertoires in cytomegalovirus infection. TCRdb reprocessed the reads with MiXCR, giving one entry per CDR3 protein. The sample shows a few hundred thousand distinct CDR3 sequences, around 27% of them seen only once. The sequenced sample consisted of PBMCs. All receptors derive from a human donor in good health (CMV status not recorded). Some clones in this sample may be carry-over from other donors' samples.

This clonotype came up a few times. This chain connects TRBV7-2 to TRBJ1-1; 8 nucleotides line up with TRBD1. Germline CDR1 and CDR2: SGHTA and FQGNSA. Unmatched junction bases numbered 8, after V lost 5 bases and J lost 0 bases. The CDR3 contains 16 residues. This chain's CDR3 is CASSPARGHMNTEAFF. The CDR3 DNA is TGTGCCAGCAGCCCTGCCAGGGGGCACATGAACACTGAAGCTTTCTTT.

This clonotype was seen ten or more times. V and J are TRBV7-2 and TRBJ2-3; 9 bases align to TRBD2. The CDR3 contains 16 residues. J lost 3 bases, V lost 6 bases, and 10 bases had no gene match. Per the germline V gene, CDR1 is SGHTA and CDR2 is FQGNSA. CDR3 protein: CASRRSGTSTTDTQYF. CDR3 DNA sequence: TGTGCCAGCAGGCGGTCCGGGACTAGCACAACAGATACGCAGTATTTT.

This clonotype was observed at least ten times. This sequence joins TRBV7-2 and TRBJ2-7; D is ambiguous. V was pared by 2 bases and J by 0 bases, with 8 bases between. CDR3 length: 14 residues. Looked up from germline, CDR1 is SGHTA and CDR2 is FQGNSA. CDR3 loop: CASSLTPRSYEQYV. In DNA form, the CDR3 reads TGTGCCAGCAGCTTAACCCCCCGCTCCTACGAGCAGTACGTC.

The genes are TRBV11-2 and TRBJ2-1, with D perhaps matching TRBD1 (5 bases). Deletions cut 3 bases from V and 7 bases from J, with 16 bases between. There are 15 residues in the CDR3. The germline V gene encodes CDR1 SGHAT and CDR2 FQNNGV. Here the CDR3 DNA reads TGTGCCAGCAGCTTGGGCAGGGCACCCTTAAATGAGCAGTTCTTC. Translated: CASSLGRAPLNEQFF.

This clonotype was recorded many times. The chain joins TRBV7-8 to TRBJ2-2, with 10 bases aligning to TRBD1. The V gene end was trimmed by 7 bases and the J gene end by 1 base; junction bases not matched to a gene: 6. The V gene's germline CDR1 is SGHVS and CDR2 FQNEAQ. CDR3 length: 16 amino acids. This CDR3 is CASTPRDRGNTGELFF. The DNA for the CDR3 is TGTGCCAGCACCCCCCGGGACAGGGGGAACACCGGGGAGCTGTTTTTT.